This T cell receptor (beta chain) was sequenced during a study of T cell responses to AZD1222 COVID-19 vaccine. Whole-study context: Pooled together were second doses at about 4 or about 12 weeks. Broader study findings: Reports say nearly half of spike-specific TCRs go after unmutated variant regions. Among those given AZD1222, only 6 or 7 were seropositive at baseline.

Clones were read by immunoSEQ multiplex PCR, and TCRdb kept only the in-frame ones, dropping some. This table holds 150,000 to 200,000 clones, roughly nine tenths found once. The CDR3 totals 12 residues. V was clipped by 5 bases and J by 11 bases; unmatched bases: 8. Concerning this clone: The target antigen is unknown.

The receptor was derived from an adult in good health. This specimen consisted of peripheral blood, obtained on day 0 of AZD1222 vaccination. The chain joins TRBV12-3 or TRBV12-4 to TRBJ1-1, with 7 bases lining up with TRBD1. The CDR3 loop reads CASSPDRAEAFF. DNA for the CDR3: TGTGCCAGCAGTCCCGACAGGGCAGAGGCTTTCTTT.